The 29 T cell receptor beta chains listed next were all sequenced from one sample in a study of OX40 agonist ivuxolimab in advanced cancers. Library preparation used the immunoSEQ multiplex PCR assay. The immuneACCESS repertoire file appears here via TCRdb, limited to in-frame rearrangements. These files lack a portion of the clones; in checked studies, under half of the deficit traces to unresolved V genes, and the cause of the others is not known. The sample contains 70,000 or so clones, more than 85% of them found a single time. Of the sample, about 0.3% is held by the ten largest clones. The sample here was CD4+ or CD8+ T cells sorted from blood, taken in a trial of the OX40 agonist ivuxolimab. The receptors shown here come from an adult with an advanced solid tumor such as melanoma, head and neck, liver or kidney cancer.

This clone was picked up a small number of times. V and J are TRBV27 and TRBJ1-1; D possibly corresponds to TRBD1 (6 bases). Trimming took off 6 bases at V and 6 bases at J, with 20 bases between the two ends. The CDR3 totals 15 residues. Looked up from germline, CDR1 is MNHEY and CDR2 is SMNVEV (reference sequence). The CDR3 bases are TGTGCCAGCAGATTGCAAGGGGGGGCGAATGCTGAAGCTTTCTTT. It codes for CASRLQGGANAEAFF.

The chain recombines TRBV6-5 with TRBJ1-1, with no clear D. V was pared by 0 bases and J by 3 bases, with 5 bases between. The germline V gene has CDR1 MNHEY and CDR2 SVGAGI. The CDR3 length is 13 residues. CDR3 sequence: CASSYSRDTEAFF. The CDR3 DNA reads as TGTGCCAGCAGTTACTCCCGAGACACTGAAGCTTTCTTT.

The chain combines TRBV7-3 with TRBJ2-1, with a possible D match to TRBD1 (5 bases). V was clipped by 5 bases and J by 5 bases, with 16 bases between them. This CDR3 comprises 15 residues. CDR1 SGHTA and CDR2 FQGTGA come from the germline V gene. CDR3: CASSLGQGFNNEQFF. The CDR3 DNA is TGTGCCAGCAGCCTCGGTCAGGGTTTCAACAATGAGCAGTTCTTC. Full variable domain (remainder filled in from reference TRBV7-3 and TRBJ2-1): GAGVSQTPSNKVTEKGKYVELRCDPISGHTALYWYRQSLGQGPEFLIYFQGTGAADDSGLPNDRFFAVRPEGSVSTLKIQRTERGDSAVYLCASSLGQGFNNEQFFGPGTRLTVL.

The CDR3 sequence: CASSLADSSYGYTF. CDR3 nucleotides: TGTGCCAGCAGTTTAGCCGACAGCTCCTATGGCTACACCTTC. The rearrangement uses TRBV28 and TRBJ1-2, with D possibly TRBD1 on 5 matching bases. This CDR3 spans 14 amino acids. V was pared by 2 bases and J by 4 bases, with 11 bases between. Germline V gene data show CDR1 as MDHEN and CDR2 as SYDVKM.

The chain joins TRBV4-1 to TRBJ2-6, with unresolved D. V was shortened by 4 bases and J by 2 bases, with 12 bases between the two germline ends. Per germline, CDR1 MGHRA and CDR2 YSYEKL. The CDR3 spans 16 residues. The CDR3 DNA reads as TGCGCCAGCAGCCCAGTGGAGATGACTGGGGCCAACGTCCTGACTTTC. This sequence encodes CASSPVEMTGANVLTF.

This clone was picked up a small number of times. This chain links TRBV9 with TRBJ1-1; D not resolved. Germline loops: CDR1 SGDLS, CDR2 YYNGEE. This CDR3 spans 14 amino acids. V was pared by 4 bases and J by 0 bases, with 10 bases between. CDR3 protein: CASSPRIMNTEAFF. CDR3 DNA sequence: TGTGCCAGCAGCCCCCGGATTATGAACACTGAAGCTTTCTTT.

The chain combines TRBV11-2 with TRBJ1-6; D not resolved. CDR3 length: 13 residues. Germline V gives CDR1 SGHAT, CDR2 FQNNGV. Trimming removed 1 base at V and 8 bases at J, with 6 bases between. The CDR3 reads CASSLGRDSPLHF. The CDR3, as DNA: TGTGCCAGCAGCTTAGGCCGGGATTCACCCCTCCACTTT.

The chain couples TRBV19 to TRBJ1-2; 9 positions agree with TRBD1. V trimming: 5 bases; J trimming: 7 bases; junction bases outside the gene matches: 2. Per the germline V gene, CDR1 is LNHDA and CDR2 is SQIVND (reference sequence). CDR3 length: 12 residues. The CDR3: CASSWTGVGYTF. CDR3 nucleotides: TGTGCCAGTAGTTGGACAGGGGTTGGCTACACCTTC.

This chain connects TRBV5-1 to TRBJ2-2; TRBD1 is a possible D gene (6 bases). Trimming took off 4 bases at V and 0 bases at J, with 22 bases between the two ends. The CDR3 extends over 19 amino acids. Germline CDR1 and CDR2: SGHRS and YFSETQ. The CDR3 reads CASSTGRQGSWPNTGELFF. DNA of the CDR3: TGCGCCAGCAGCACCGGACGTCAGGGGTCCTGGCCGAACACCGGGGAGCTGTTTTTT.

The DNA for the CDR3 is TGTGCCAGCAGCCCCGATTGGGCGCAGATTGAAGCTTTCTTT. Protein sequence: CASSPDWAQIEAFF. This chain connects TRBV5-4 to TRBJ1-1; the D is unclear. V shed 4 bases and J shed 7 bases, with 17 bases lying between them. Per the germline V gene, CDR1 is SGHNT and CDR2 is YYREEE (reference sequence). The CDR3 is made up of 14 amino acids.

CDR3 amino acids: CASSKEGGRCTGELFF. In nucleotides, the CDR3 is TGTGCCAGCAGCAAAGAAGGGGGGAGGTGCACCGGGGAGCTGTTTTTT. The rearrangement uses TRBV21-1 and TRBJ2-2. TRBV21-1 is a pseudogene locus. The CDR3 loop spans 16 amino acids.

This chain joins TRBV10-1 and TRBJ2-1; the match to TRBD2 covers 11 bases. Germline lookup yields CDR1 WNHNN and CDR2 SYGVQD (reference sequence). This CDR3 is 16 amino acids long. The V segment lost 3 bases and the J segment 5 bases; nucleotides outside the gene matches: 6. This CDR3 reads CASSEVGLAAHNEQFF. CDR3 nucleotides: TGCGCCAGCAGTGAAGTGGGACTAGCGGCCCACAATGAGCAGTTCTTC.

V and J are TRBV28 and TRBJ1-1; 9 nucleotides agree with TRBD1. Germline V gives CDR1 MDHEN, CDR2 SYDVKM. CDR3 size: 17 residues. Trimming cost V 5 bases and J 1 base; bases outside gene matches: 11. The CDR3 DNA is TGTGCCAGCAGTCTCACAGGGGGCGTTAATTGGAACACTGAAGCTTTCTTT. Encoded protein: CASSLTGGVNWNTEAFF.

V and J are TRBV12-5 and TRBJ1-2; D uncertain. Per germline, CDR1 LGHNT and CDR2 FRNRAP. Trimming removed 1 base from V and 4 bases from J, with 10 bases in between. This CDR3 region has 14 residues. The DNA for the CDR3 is TGTGCTAGTGGTTTGGCAACACCTTTCTATGGCTACACCTTC. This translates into CASGLATPFYGYTF. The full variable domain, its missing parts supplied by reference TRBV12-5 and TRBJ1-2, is DARVTQTPRHKVTEMGQEVTMRCQPILGHNTVFWYRQTMMQGLELLAYFRNRAPLDDSGMPKDRFSAEMPDATLATLKIQPSEPRDSAVYFCASGLATPFYGYTFGSGTRLTVV.

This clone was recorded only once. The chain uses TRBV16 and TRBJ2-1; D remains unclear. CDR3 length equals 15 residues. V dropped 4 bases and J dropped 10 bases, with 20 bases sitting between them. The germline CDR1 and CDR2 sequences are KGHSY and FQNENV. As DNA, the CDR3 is TGTGCCAGCAGCCCAAGGGCCGGTAGGTTCGGAGAGCAGTTCTTC. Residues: CASSPRAGRFGEQFF. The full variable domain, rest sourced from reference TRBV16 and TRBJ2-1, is GEEVAQTPKHLVRGEGQKAKLYCAPIKGHSYVFWYQQVLKNEFKFLISFQNENVFDETGMPKERFSAKCLPNSPCSLEIQATKLEDSAVYFCASSPRAGRFGEQFFGPGTRLTVL.

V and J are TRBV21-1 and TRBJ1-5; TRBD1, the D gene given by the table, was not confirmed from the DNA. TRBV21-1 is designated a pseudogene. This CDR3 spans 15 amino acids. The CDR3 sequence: CASSKAAVHNQPQHF. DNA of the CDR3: TGTGCCAGCAGCAAAGCGGCAGTCCACAATCAGCCCCAGCATTTT.

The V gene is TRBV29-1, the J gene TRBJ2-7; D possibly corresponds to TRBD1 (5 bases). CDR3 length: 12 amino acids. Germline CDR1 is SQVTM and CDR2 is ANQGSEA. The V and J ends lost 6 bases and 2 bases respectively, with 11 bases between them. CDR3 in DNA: TGCAGCGTGACCGACAGCGCCTACGAGCAGTACTTC. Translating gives CSVTDSAYEQYF.

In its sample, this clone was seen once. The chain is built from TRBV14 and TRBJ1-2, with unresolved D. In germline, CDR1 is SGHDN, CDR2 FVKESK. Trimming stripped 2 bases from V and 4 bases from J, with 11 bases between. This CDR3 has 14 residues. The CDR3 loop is CASSQRTVGYGYTF. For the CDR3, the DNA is TGTGCCAGCAGCCAAAGAACGGTGGGCTATGGCTACACCTTC.

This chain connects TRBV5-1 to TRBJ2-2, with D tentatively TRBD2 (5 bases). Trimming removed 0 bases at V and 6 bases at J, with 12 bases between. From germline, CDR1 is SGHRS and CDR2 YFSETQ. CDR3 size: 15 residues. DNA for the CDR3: TGCGCCAGCAGCTTGGCAGGAGCGGTCGCCGGGGAGCTGTTTTTT. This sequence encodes CASSLAGAVAGELFF.

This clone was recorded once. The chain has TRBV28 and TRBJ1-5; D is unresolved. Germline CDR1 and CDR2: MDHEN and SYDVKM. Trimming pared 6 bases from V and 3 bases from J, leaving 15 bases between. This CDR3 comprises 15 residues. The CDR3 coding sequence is TGTGCCAGCAGATTGAACCGTCCTCCCAATCAGCCCCAGCATTTT. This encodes CASRLNRPPNQPQHF.

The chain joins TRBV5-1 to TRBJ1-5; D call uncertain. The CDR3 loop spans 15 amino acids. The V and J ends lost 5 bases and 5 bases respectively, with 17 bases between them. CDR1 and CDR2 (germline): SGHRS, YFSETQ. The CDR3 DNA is TGCGCCAGCAGTCGGGAGGATTCACTCCATCAGCCCCAGCATTTT. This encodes CASSREDSLHQPQHF.

This CDR3 reads CASSMDFQGLGQPQHF. As DNA, the CDR3 is TGTGCCAGTAGTATGGATTTCCAGGGGCTAGGGCAGCCCCAGCATTTT. The chain links TRBV19 to TRBJ1-5; a weak D match, TRBD1 (6 bases). Between the trimmed V and J ends, which lost 3 bases and 7 bases, there was a span of 19 bases. The CDR3 loop spans 16 amino acids. Germline V lookup: CDR1 LNHDA, CDR2 SQIVND (reference sequence).

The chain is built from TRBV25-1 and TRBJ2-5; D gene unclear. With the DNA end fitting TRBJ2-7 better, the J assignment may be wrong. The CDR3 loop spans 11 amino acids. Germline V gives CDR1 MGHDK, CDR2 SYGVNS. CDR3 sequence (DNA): TGTGCCAGCAGTACTCTTGTCGAGCAGTACTTC. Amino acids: CASSTLVEQYF.

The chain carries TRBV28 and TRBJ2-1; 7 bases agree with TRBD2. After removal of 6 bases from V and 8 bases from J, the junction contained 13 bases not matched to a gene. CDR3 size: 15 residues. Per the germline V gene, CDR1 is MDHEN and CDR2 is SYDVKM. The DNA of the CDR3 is TGTGCCAGCAGCCTTCTGGGGGGGATGAGCGATGAGCAGTTCTTC. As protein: CASSLLGGMSDEQFF.

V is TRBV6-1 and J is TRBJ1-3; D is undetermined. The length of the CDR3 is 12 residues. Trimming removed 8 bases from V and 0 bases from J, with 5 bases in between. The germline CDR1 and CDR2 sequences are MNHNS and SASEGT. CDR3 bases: TGTGCCAGCGGGAGCTCTGGAAACACCATATATTTT. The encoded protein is CASGSSGNTIYF.

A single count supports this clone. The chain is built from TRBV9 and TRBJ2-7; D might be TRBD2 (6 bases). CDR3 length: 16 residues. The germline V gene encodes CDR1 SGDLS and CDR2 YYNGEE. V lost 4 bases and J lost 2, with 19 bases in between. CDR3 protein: CASSPAPGATPYEQYF. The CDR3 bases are TGTGCCAGCAGCCCAGCCCCGGGAGCAACCCCCTACGAGCAGTACTTC.

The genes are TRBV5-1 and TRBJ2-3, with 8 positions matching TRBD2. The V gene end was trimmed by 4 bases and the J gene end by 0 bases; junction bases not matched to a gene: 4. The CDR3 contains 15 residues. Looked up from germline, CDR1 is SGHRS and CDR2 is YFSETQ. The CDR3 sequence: CASSGTSGSTDTQYF. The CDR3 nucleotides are TGCGCCAGCAGCGGTACTAGCGGCAGCACAGATACGCAGTATTTT.

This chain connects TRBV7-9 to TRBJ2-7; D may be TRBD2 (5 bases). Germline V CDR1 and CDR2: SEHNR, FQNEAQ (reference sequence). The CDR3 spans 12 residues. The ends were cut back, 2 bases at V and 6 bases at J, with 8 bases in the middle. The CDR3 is CASSLRGFEQYF. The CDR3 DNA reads TGTGCCAGCAGCTTAAGAGGGTTCGAGCAGTACTTC.

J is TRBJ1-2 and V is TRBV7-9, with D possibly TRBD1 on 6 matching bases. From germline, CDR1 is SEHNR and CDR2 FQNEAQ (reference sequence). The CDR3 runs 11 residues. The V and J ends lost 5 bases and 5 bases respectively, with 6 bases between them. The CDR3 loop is CASSQGYGYTF. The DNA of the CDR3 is TGTGCCAGCAGCCAGGGGTATGGCTACACCTTC.